This is a list of T cell receptor beta chains from one sample in a study of cytomegalovirus exposure and HLA in healthy donors. Produced via immunoSEQ multiplex PCR; TCRdb's table is partial and in-frame only. The sample lists 150,000 to 200,000 clones, roughly 74% occurring once. Material for sequencing was PBMCs. The receptor set was obtained from a female donor in good health and CMV-seronegative. Each CDR3 is given with its conserved first and last residue. Fields, in order: clone size, D gene, V gene, J gene, CDR3 protein, CDR3 DNA. D genes are given only for firm matches. Part of the rows lack a size; the others show once, few, many or a class for expanded clones.

clone_size: NA
d_call: NA
v_call: TRBV28
j_call: TRBJ2-1
cdr3_aa: CASRQDRHLYNEQFF
cdr3_nt: TGTGCCAGCAGACAAGACAGGCACCTCTACAATGAGCAGTTCTTC

clone_size: NA
d_call: NA
v_call: TRBV19
j_call: TRBJ2-4
cdr3_aa: CASSIPQLFGSIQYF
cdr3_nt: TGTGCCAGTAGTATCCCCCAGCTCTTTGGGAGCATTCAGTACTTC

clone_size: NA
d_call: TRBD1
v_call: TRBV18
j_call: TRBJ2-7
cdr3_aa: CASSPGGQMSYEQYF
cdr3_nt: TGTGCCAGCTCACCAGGGGGACAGATGTCCTACGAGCAGTACTTC

clone_size: NA
d_call: NA
v_call: TRBV7-2
j_call: TRBJ2-7
cdr3_aa: CASSPVPEDINEQYF
cdr3_nt: TGTGCCAGCAGCCCCGTGCCTGAGGATATCAACGAGCAGTACTTC

clone_size: NA
d_call: TRBD1
v_call: TRBV10-3
j_call: TRBJ1-2
cdr3_aa: CAISERTGGTSTF
cdr3_nt: TGTGCCATCAGTGAGCGGACAGGGGGTACCTCCACCTTC

clone_size: NA
d_call: NA
v_call: TRBV9
j_call: TRBJ2-1
cdr3_aa: CASSVRTVNEQFF
cdr3_nt: TGTGCCAGCAGCGTCAGGACTGTCAATGAGCAGTTCTTC

clone_size: few
d_call: NA
v_call: TRBV21-1
j_call: TRBJ1-6
cdr3_aa: CASSKDRIYIPYNSPLHF
cdr3_nt: TGTGCCAGCAGCAAAGACAGGATATATATTCCCTATAATTCACCCCTCCACTTT

clone_size: few
d_call: NA
v_call: TRBV6-4
j_call: TRBJ2-7
cdr3_aa: CASSQGPSYEQYF
cdr3_nt: TGTGCCAGCAGTCAGGGGCCTTCCTACGAGCAGTACTTC

clone_size: NA
d_call: NA
v_call: TRBV7-9
j_call: TRBJ2-7
cdr3_aa: CASSSRGTHHF
cdr3_nt: TGTGCCAGCAGCTCGCGAGGGACTCACCACTTC

clone_size: few
d_call: TRBD1
v_call: TRBV12-5
j_call: TRBJ2-2
cdr3_aa: CASGTTEGDRGSTGELFF
cdr3_nt: TGTGCTAGTGGCACCACCGAGGGGGACAGGGGTAGCACCGGGGAGCTGTTTTTT

clone_size: NA
d_call: NA
v_call: TRBV6-4
j_call: TRBJ1-4
cdr3_aa: CASSSGDGEKLFF
cdr3_nt: TGTGCCAGCAGTTCAGGGGACGGTGAAAAACTGTTTTTT

clone_size: NA
d_call: NA
v_call: TRBV27
j_call: TRBJ2-1
cdr3_aa: CASSLSPGIAYNEQFF
cdr3_nt: TGTGCCAGCAGTTTATCTCCGGGGATCGCCTACAATGAGCAGTTCTTC

clone_size: NA
d_call: NA
v_call: TRBV6-6
j_call: TRBJ1-1
cdr3_aa: CASSYDSPAPNTEAFF
cdr3_nt: TGTGCCAGCAGTTACGACTCGCCGGCCCCGAACACTGAAGCTTTCTTT

clone_size: few
d_call: TRBD2
v_call: TRBV7-9
j_call: TRBJ2-1
cdr3_aa: CSSANWGGDNEQFF
cdr3_nt: TGTTCCAGCGCCAACTGGGGGGGGGACAATGAGCAGTTCTTC

clone_size: NA
d_call: NA
v_call: TRBV7-9
j_call: TRBJ1-4
cdr3_aa: CSSSLTRAGEKLFF
cdr3_nt: TGTTCCAGCAGCTTAACTAGGGCTGGTGAAAAACTGTTTTTT

clone_size: NA
d_call: TRBD2
v_call: TRBV27
j_call: TRBJ2-1
cdr3_aa: CASSGGRAFNEQFF
cdr3_nt: TGTGCCAGCTCCGGGGGGAGGGCCTTTAATGAGCAGTTCTTC

clone_size: NA
d_call: NA
v_call: TRBV5-1
j_call: TRBJ2-3
cdr3_aa: CASSSTETQYF
cdr3_nt: TGCGCCAGCAGCTCCACTGAGACGCAGTATTTT

clone_size: NA
d_call: TRBD2
v_call: TRBV14
j_call: TRBJ2-1
cdr3_aa: CASSPNFGGGALNEQFF
cdr3_nt: TGTGCCAGCAGCCCCAACTTTGGCGGGGGGGCCCTAAATGAGCAGTTCTTC

clone_size: NA
d_call: NA
v_call: TRBV19
j_call: TRBJ2-2
cdr3_aa: CASSIGGPGELFF
cdr3_nt: TGTGCCAGTAGTATAGGGGGCCCCGGGGAGCTGTTTTTT

clone_size: NA
d_call: NA
v_call: TRBV7-2
j_call: TRBJ2-7
cdr3_aa: CASSQPGNSYEQYF
cdr3_nt: TGTGCCAGCAGCCAACCAGGGAATTCCTACGAGCAGTACTTC

clone_size: NA
d_call: NA
v_call: TRBV13
j_call: TRBJ2-1
cdr3_aa: CASSLNRRGDEQFF
cdr3_nt: TGTGCCAGCAGCTTAAATCGCAGGGGGGACGAGCAGTTCTTC

clone_size: NA
d_call: TRBD2
v_call: TRBV19
j_call: TRBJ2-1
cdr3_aa: CASSIHPLAGVWGGEQFF
cdr3_nt: TGTGCCAGTAGTATCCACCCCCTAGCGGGGGTCTGGGGGGGTGAGCAGTTCTTC

clone_size: few
d_call: NA
v_call: TRBV20-1
j_call: TRBJ2-1
cdr3_aa: CSARTQGEQFF
cdr3_nt: TGCAGTGCTAGAACGCAGGGCGAGCAGTTCTTC

clone_size: NA
d_call: TRBD1
v_call: TRBV7-9
j_call: TRBJ2-7
cdr3_aa: CASSLAGTVSYEQYF
cdr3_nt: TGTGCCAGCAGCTTAGCCGGGACAGTTTCCTACGAGCAGTACTTC

clone_size: NA
d_call: NA
v_call: TRBV27
j_call: TRBJ2-7
cdr3_aa: CASSPLGSAQYEQYF
cdr3_nt: TGTGCCAGCAGTCCCCTGGGCAGTGCGCAATACGAGCAGTACTTC

clone_size: NA
d_call: TRBD2
v_call: TRBV28
j_call: TRBJ2-7
cdr3_aa: CAIASGTTEQYF
cdr3_nt: TGTGCCATAGCTAGCGGGACCACCGAGCAGTACTTC

clone_size: NA
d_call: NA
v_call: TRBV9
j_call: TRBJ2-2
cdr3_aa: CASSVARGNTGELFF
cdr3_nt: TGTGCCAGCAGCGTAGCCAGGGGGAACACCGGGGAGCTGTTTTTT

clone_size: NA
d_call: TRBD2
v_call: TRBV6-6
j_call: TRBJ2-2
cdr3_aa: CASSYAGGSTGELFF
cdr3_nt: TGTGCCAGCAGTTATGCGGGAGGAAGCACCGGGGAGCTGTTTTTT

clone_size: NA
d_call: NA
v_call: TRBV5-5
j_call: TRBJ1-5
cdr3_aa: CASSFTGDYNQPQHF
cdr3_nt: TGTGCCAGCAGCTTTACGGGGGATTACAATCAGCCCCAGCATTTT

clone_size: NA
d_call: NA
v_call: TRBV13
j_call: TRBJ2-1
cdr3_aa: CASSTGTGEQFF
cdr3_nt: TGTGCCAGCAGCACAGGGACGGGGGAGCAGTTCTTC

clone_size: NA
d_call: TRBD1
v_call: TRBV10-3
j_call: TRBJ1-1
cdr3_aa: CATRLLQGAPRGTEAFF
cdr3_nt: TGTGCCACCAGACTCCTACAGGGGGCACCCCGTGGGACTGAAGCTTTCTTT

clone_size: NA
d_call: TRBD1
v_call: TRBV6-6
j_call: TRBJ2-1
cdr3_aa: CASSYVGQGNNEQFF
cdr3_nt: TGTGCCAGCAGTTACGTGGGACAGGGCAACAATGAGCAGTTCTTC

clone_size: NA
d_call: NA
v_call: TRBV6-4
j_call: TRBJ2-3
cdr3_aa: CASSERSGTDTQYF
cdr3_nt: TGTGCCAGCAGTGAGAGGAGTGGGACAGATACGCAGTATTTT

clone_size: NA
d_call: NA
v_call: TRBV30
j_call: TRBJ2-7
cdr3_aa: CAWSRDSRGEQYF
cdr3_nt: TGTGCCTGGAGCCGGGACTCGAGGGGCGAGCAGTACTTC

clone_size: NA
d_call: NA
v_call: TRBV5-1
j_call: TRBJ1-4
cdr3_aa: CASRPSDRPNEKLFF
cdr3_nt: TGCGCCAGTCGCCCTTCCGACAGGCCGAATGAAAAACTGTTTTTT

clone_size: NA
d_call: NA
v_call: TRBV29-1
j_call: TRBJ2-1
cdr3_aa: CSVDGQFF
cdr3_nt: TGCAGCGTTGACGGGCAGTTCTTC

clone_size: NA
d_call: TRBD2
v_call: TRBV4-3
j_call: TRBJ2-4
cdr3_aa: CASSQASKILSGSEETKNIQYF
cdr3_nt: TGCGCCAGCAGCCAAGCAAGCAAGATTCTTAGCGGGAGTGAGGAAACCAAAAACATTCAGTACTTC

clone_size: NA
d_call: TRBD2
v_call: TRBV27
j_call: TRBJ2-1
cdr3_aa: CASRGVSGGRNEQFF
cdr3_nt: TGTGCCAGCAGAGGGGTAAGCGGGGGCCGCAATGAGCAGTTCTTC

clone_size: NA
d_call: TRBD2
v_call: TRBV5-4
j_call: TRBJ2-7
cdr3_aa: CASSSITGGTYEQYF
cdr3_nt: TGTGCCAGCAGCTCAATCACGGGAGGTACCTACGAGCAGTACTTC

clone_size: NA
d_call: NA
v_call: TRBV29-1
j_call: TRBJ1-1
cdr3_aa: CSVHRQTRQMNTEAFF
cdr3_nt: TGCAGCGTACACCGACAGACACGACAGATGAACACTGAAGCTTTCTTT

clone_size: once
d_call: NA
v_call: TRBV23-1
j_call: TRBJ2-7
cdr3_aa: CASSQSTQFRSYEQYF
cdr3_nt: TGCGCCAGCAGTCAATCCACACAGTTCCGCTCCTACGAGCAGTACTTC

clone_size: NA
d_call: NA
v_call: TRBV5-8
j_call: TRBJ1-2
cdr3_aa: CASSSPTLINYGYTF
cdr3_nt: TGTGCCAGCAGCTCCCCTACCTTGATTAACTATGGCTACACCTTC

clone_size: NA
d_call: NA
v_call: TRBV4-1
j_call: TRBJ1-2
cdr3_aa: CASSQAETGAYGYTF
cdr3_nt: TGCGCCAGCAGCCAAGCCGAAACAGGTGCCTATGGCTACACCTTC

clone_size: NA
d_call: TRBD1
v_call: TRBV6-6
j_call: TRBJ1-5
cdr3_aa: CASILDRNSNQPQHF
cdr3_nt: TGTGCCAGCATCCTGGACAGGAATAGCAATCAGCCCCAGCATTTT

clone_size: NA
d_call: NA
v_call: TRBV27
j_call: TRBJ2-1
cdr3_aa: CASSSLSSGAYNEQFF
cdr3_nt: TGTGCCAGCAGTTCCCTCTCTTCGGGGGCCTACAATGAGCAGTTCTTC

clone_size: few
d_call: TRBD2
v_call: TRBV7-2
j_call: TRBJ2-7
cdr3_aa: CASSYQRENYF
cdr3_nt: TGTGCCAGCAGCTACCAGCGGGAGAATTACTTC

clone_size: NA
d_call: TRBD1
v_call: TRBV7-9
j_call: TRBJ1-2
cdr3_aa: CSSSPSFGRGNYGYTF
cdr3_nt: TGTTCCAGCAGCCCCTCGTTCGGCAGGGGGAATTATGGCTACACCTTC

clone_size: few
d_call: NA
v_call: TRBV6-6
j_call: TRBJ1-1
cdr3_aa: CASIGTRITEAFF
cdr3_nt: TGTGCCAGCATCGGGACACGGATCACTGAAGCTTTCTTT

clone_size: NA
d_call: NA
v_call: TRBV5-8
j_call: TRBJ1-5
cdr3_aa: CASSFGGFNQPQHF
cdr3_nt: TGTGCCAGCAGCTTCGGTGGTTTCAATCAGCCCCAGCATTTT

clone_size: NA
d_call: TRBD2
v_call: TRBV2
j_call: TRBJ2-1
cdr3_aa: CASTLAGGPMSSYNEQFF
cdr3_nt: TGTGCCAGCACACTAGCGGGGGGTCCCATGAGCTCCTACAATGAGCAGTTCTTC

clone_size: NA
d_call: TRBD2
v_call: TRBV29-1
j_call: TRBJ2-5
cdr3_aa: CSVALAGGTQYF
cdr3_nt: TGCAGCGTTGCACTAGCGGGAGGTACCCAGTACTTC